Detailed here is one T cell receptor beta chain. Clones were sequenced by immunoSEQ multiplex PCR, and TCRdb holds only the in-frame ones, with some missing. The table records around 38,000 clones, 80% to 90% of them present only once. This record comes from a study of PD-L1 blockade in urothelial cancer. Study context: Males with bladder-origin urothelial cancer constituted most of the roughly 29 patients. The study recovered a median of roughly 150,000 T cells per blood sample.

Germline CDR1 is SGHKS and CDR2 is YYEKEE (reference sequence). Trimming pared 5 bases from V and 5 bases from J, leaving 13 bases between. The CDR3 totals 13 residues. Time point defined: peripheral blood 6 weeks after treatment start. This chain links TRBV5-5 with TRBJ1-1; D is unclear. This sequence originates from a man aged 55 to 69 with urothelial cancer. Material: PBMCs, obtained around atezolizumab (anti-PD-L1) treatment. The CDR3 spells CASRRRVGTEAFF. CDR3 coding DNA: TGTGCCAGCAGGAGGCGGGTTGGGACTGAAGCTTTCTTT.